The T cell receptor (beta chain) described here comes from a study of radiation and T cells in renal cell carcinoma. The study's findings and limits: In blood, top tumor clones expanded by 2 weeks, shrinking by 4.

Time point indicated: baseline pretreatment blood. This sample's treatment: 15 Gy SBRT to primary tumor, nephrectomy 4 weeks later. Blood was sampled at baseline, 2 weeks and 4 weeks after SBRT. Assay used: immunoSEQ multiplex PCR; TCRdb lists only in-frame clones, some missing. This table holds some 110,000 clones, approximately 80% found once. V was shortened by 1 base and J by 2 bases, with 9 bases between the two germline ends. CDR1 is LGHNA, CDR2 YNFKEQ, per germline. This CDR3 has 14 residues. With regard to this clone: No antigen is known for it.

The input for sequencing was blood, taken from a patient whose treatment included radiotherapy and nephrectomy. This clonotype originated in an older woman with renal cell carcinoma. The chain has TRBV4-2 and TRBJ2-7, with D possibly TRBD1 on 6 matching bases. CDR3 in DNA: TGTGCCAGCAGCCAAGGGACAGTAGCCTACGAGCAGTACTTC. It is translated as CASSQGTVAYEQYF.